The T cell receptor (beta chain) under discussion was sequenced for a study of blood T cell repertoires in COVID-19. Study at large: Spain, Italy and the United States supplied samples that represented acute and convalescent COVID-19. PBMCs, B-cell-depleted T cells, or T cells were the source of the cDNA or gDNA that made up the material.

Between the trimmed V and J ends, which lost 3 bases and 6 bases, there was a span of 8 bases. The CDR3 is made up of 12 amino acids. Germline V gene lookup returns CDR1 MDHEN and CDR2 SYDVKM. As handled by the study authors: Estimation of nucleated cell counts was performed using reference gene primer amplification. Assay: immunoSEQ multiplex PCR; the TCRdb copy retains only in-frame clones and omits some. The V and J calls and clone size are taken from that table; D and trimming were inferred from the DNA. The sample carries a few hundred thousand clones, 65% to 90% recorded once. V is TRBV28 and J is TRBJ1-1; D is unresolved. The clonotype was recovered from a man aged 50-59 years with active or convalescent COVID-19. The sample consisted of peripheral blood. Written as DNA, the CDR3 is TGTGCCAGCAGTTTCCAGCGGGCTGAAGCTTTCTTT. This encodes CASSFQRAEAFF. Full variable domain (outside the CDR3, taken from reference TRBV28 and TRBJ1-1): DVKVTQSSRYLVKRTGEKVFLECVQDMDHENMFWYRQDPGLGLRLIYFSYDVKMKEKGDIPEGYSVSREKKERFSLILESASTNQTSMYLCASSFQRAEAFFGQGTRLTVV.